The source of this T cell receptor (beta chain) is a study of blood T cells in healthy people across ages. General study findings and limits: A roughly linear age-dependent decrease characterized TCR beta diversity per million T cells.

A note on this clonotype: Its antigen is as yet unknown.

Next came a second PCR, run for about 6 to 11 cycles, which used a sample-barcoded 5' primer along with a J-beta primer mix. Template switching added a 12-random-nucleotide identifier to every cDNA molecule. All samples yielded 3 million or more CDR3-containing paired-end reads. TCRdb reanalysed the 5' RACE reads using MiXCR and keeps one entry per CDR3 protein. In the table there are about 700,000 distinct CDR3 sequences, approximately 29% of which are singletons. Unmatched junction bases numbered 5, after V lost 3 bases and J lost 2 bases. The CDR3 spans 16 residues. CDR1 SEHNR and CDR2 FQNEAQ come from the germline V gene (reference sequence).

The receptor was derived from a woman aged 80 or over in good health. The sequenced sample was blood. This sequence joins TRBV7-9 and TRBJ2-1; 9 bases are a match to TRBD1. The CDR3 protein is CASSFMTGGAYNEQFF. The CDR3, as DNA: TGTGCCAGCAGCTTCATGACAGGGGGAGCCTACAATGAGCAGTTCTTC.